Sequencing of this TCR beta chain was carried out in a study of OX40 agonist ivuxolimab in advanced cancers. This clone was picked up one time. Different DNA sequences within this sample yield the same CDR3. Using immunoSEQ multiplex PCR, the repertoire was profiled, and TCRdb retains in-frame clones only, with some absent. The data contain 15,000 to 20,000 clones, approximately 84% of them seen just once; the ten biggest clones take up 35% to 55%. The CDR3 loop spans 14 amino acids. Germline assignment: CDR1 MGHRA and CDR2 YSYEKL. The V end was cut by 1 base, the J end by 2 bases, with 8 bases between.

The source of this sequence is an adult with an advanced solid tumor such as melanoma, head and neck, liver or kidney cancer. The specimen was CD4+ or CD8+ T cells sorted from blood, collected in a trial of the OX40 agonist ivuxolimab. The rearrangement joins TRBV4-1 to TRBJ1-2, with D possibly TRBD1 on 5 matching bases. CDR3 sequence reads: CASSQVAGNYGYTF. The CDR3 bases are TGCGCCAGCAGCCAAGTCGCAGGGAACTATGGCTACACCTTC.